This entry describes one TCR beta chain. Per the authors' pipeline: Scientists estimated how many nucleated cells there were by amplifying reference gene primers. This table comes from immunoSEQ multiplex PCR, and its TCRdb copy is limited to in-frame clones, with some not included. V, J and clone size derive from that table, while D and trimming were established from the DNA sequence. Counted here are tens of thousands of clones, around 81% occurring once; the ten biggest clones make up around 5.3%. The data were taken from a study of blood T cell repertoires in COVID-19. Turning to the study itself: Samples taken during acute and convalescent COVID-19 were collected in the United States, Italy and Spain. Nucleic acid was either cDNA or gDNA, and it came from T cells, B-cell-depleted T cells, or PBMCs.

The CDR3 is made up of 18 amino acids. This clonotype was sampled from a woman in her sixties or seventies with acute or convalescent COVID-19. The V gene is TRBV12-2, the J gene TRBJ1-5; the table assigns TRBD1, which was not confirmed against the DNA. TRBV12-2 is shown as a pseudogene. Sequencing input: peripheral blood. The CDR3 protein is CASRLVGDRVNSNQPQHF. The CDR3 DNA reads as TGTGCAAGTCGCTTAGTCGGGGACAGGGTGAATAGCAATCAGCCCCAGCATTTT.